Listed below are T cell receptor beta chains from one sample, sequenced in a study of response to subunit inactivated influenza vaccine. TCRdb processed the RT-PCR reads anew with MiXCR; each CDR3 protein has one entry. This sample carries around 530,000 distinct CDR3 sequences, 16% of them seen once, and the ten largest clones take 2.5% to 3.5%. The starting material was CD4+ T cells sorted from PBMCs, obtained roughly 24 months after vaccination. Receptor source: a man aged 50-75 years who received an inactivated influenza vaccine. Both conserved end residues are part of each CDR3. Each record gives: J gene, clone size, V gene, D gene, CDR3 DNA, CDR3 protein. D genes are given only for firm matches. Where a row states a size, it is once, few, many or the class of an expanded clone; other rows omit it.

J gene: TRBJ2-3; clone size: .; V gene: TRBV12-3/TRBV12-4; D gene: .; CDR3 DNA: TGTGCCAGCAGGCTGGGGAGGAACACAGATACGCAGTATTTT; CDR3 protein: CASRLGRNTDTQYF
J gene: TRBJ2-3; clone size: .; V gene: TRBV20-1; D gene: TRBD2; CDR3 DNA: TGCTGTGCTAGAGGCAGAGCAGGGAGGGGCACAGATACGCAGTATTTT; CDR3 protein: CCARGRAGRGTDTQYF
J gene: TRBJ2-7; clone size: few; V gene: TRBV12-3/TRBV12-4; D gene: .; CDR3 DNA: TGTGCCAGCAGGGAAGGGGCCCTCCTGAACGAGCAGTACTTC; CDR3 protein: CASREGALLNEQYF
J gene: TRBJ1-1; clone size: few; V gene: TRBV11-2; D gene: TRBD1; CDR3 DNA: TGTGCCAGCAGCTTAAGCGGACAGGGGGCTTGGGCTGAAGCTTTCTTT; CDR3 protein: CASSLSGQGAWAEAFF
J gene: TRBJ2-1; clone size: few; V gene: TRBV24-1; D gene: .; CDR3 DNA: TGTGCCACCAGTGAACCGGGACCTAGAACGTACAATGAGCAGTTCTTC; CDR3 protein: CATSEPGPRTYNEQFF
J gene: TRBJ2-1; clone size: .; V gene: TRBV7-2; D gene: .; CDR3 DNA: TGTGCCAGCAGCTTAGGACACTGGGGTGAGCAGTTCTTC; CDR3 protein: CASSLGHWGEQFF
J gene: TRBJ2-7; clone size: few; V gene: TRBV12-3/TRBV12-4; D gene: .; CDR3 DNA: TGTGCCAGCAGTTTATGGATGGACAGATCTTTTTCCTACGAGCAGTACTTC; CDR3 protein: CASSLWMDRSFSYEQYF
J gene: TRBJ2-3; clone size: many; V gene: TRBV5-1; D gene: TRBD2; CDR3 DNA: TGCGCCAGCGCCCTAGCGGATACTAGCACAGATACGCAGTATTTT; CDR3 protein: CASALADTSTDTQYF
J gene: TRBJ1-4; clone size: few; V gene: TRBV12-3/TRBV12-4; D gene: .; CDR3 DNA: TGTGCCAGCAGTTTAAACCGACACTCGAATGAAAAACTGTTTTTT; CDR3 protein: CASSLNRHSNEKLFF
J gene: TRBJ2-1; clone size: few; V gene: TRBV29-1; D gene: TRBD2; CDR3 DNA: TGCAGCGTTGCGGGGAGGGCAGATAACTACAATGAGCAGTTCTTC; CDR3 protein: CSVAGRADNYNEQFF
J gene: TRBJ1-5; clone size: .; V gene: TRBV2; D gene: .; CDR3 DNA: TGTGCCAGCAGCGAAGCCTGGGGCAATCAGCCCCAGCATTTT; CDR3 protein: CASSEAWGNQPQHF
J gene: TRBJ2-7; clone size: few; V gene: TRBV29-1; D gene: TRBD2; CDR3 DNA: TGCAGCGTTGGAACTAGCGGGGCAAGAGAGCAGTACTTC; CDR3 protein: CSVGTSGAREQYF
J gene: TRBJ2-2; clone size: .; V gene: TRBV5-5; D gene: .; CDR3 DNA: TGTGCCAGCAGCTTCTCTAGCGCCGCGAACACCGGGGAGCTGTTTTTT; CDR3 protein: CASSFSSAANTGELFF
J gene: TRBJ2-2; clone size: .; V gene: TRBV3-1; D gene: .; CDR3 DNA: TGTGCCAGCACCAAAATGGTACGGTTCCTGGGCACCGGGGAGCTGTTTTTT; CDR3 protein: CASTKMVRFLGTGELFF
J gene: TRBJ2-7; clone size: few; V gene: TRBV12-3/TRBV12-4; D gene: .; CDR3 DNA: TGTGCCAGCAGTTTAGGTCGGAACAGGGTTGGGGAGCAGTACTTC; CDR3 protein: CASSLGRNRVGEQYF
J gene: TRBJ2-3; clone size: .; V gene: TRBV20-1; D gene: .; CDR3 DNA: TGCAGTGCAGTAGCAAGAACAGATACGCAGTATTTT; CDR3 protein: CSAVARTDTQYF
J gene: TRBJ2-3; clone size: many; V gene: TRBV5-5; D gene: .; CDR3 DNA: TGTGCCAGCAAGGCCGATGCGGGTACGCAGTATTTT; CDR3 protein: CASKADAGTQYF